This T cell receptor (beta chain) was obtained from a study of blood T cell repertoires in COVID-19. Study-level background: COVID-19 samples from acute and convalescent phases originated in the United States, Italy and Spain. In each case, the material was cDNA or gDNA derived from T cells, B-cell-depleted T cells, or PBMCs.

CDR3 length: 17 residues. V shed 7 bases, J shed 5 bases, and the junction held 11 bases outside the gene matches. The germline gives CDR1 MNHEY, CDR2 SMNVEV (reference sequence). Original data processing: Counts of nucleated cells, estimated from reference gene primer amplification, were obtained. TCRdb's table, derived via immunoSEQ multiplex PCR, lists solely in-frame clones and lacks some. Clone size and V and J calls were adopted from that table, with D and trimming inferred from the DNA. This table has approximately 170,000 clones, approximately 85% appearing once. Source material: peripheral blood. The genes are TRBV27 and TRBJ2-2, with 12 bases aligning to TRBD1. The source is a man aged 55-75 years who had recovered from COVID-19. The CDR3, as DNA: TGTGCCAGCAAGTCCACCGGGACAGGGGGCGGGACCGGGGAGCTGTTTTTT. It codes for CASKSTGTGGGTGELFF.